This T cell receptor (beta chain) appears in the sequencing data of a study of cytomegalovirus exposure and HLA in healthy donors. Of note for this clone: The antigen is not known.

The PCR employed 60 Vbeta primers together with 13 Jbeta primers. The protocol was immunoSEQ multiplex PCR, while the TCRdb copy is restricted to in-frame clones and leaves out a portion. The table has about 120,000 clones, 77% seen once; the top ten hold approximately 9.9%. Study conclusions and caveats: Relative to the approximately 660-donor mean, N-insertions were reportedly fewer in an Asian-associated ancestry cluster in a later analysis. In most subjects, TCR beta sequences reportedly gave accurate predictions of HLA-A and HLA-B alleles. In a later analysis, across HLA loci, associated TCR counts were highest for DRB1, lowest for HLA-C.

The V end was cut by 3 bases, the J end by 3 bases, with 5 bases between. The germline gives CDR1 SNHLY, CDR2 FYNNEI. The CDR3 contains 13 residues. The study sampled nominally healthy donors, though unrecorded immune exposures were likely. This chain uses TRBV2 with TRBJ2-2, with no clear D. Source material: PBMCs. The sequence was collected from a man aged 35-49 years in good health and CMV-seropositive. The CDR3 region has the DNA TGTGCCAGCAGTGATGGGCACACCGGGGAGCTGTTTTTT. It codes for CASSDGHTGELFF.